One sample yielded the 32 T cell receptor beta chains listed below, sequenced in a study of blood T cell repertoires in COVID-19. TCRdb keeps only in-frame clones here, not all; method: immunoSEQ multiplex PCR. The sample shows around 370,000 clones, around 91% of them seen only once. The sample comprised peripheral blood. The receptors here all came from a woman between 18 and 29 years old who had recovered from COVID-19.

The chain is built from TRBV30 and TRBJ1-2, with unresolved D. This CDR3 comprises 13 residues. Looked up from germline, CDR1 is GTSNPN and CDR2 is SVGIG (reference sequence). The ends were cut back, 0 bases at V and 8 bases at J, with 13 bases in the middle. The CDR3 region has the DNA TGTGCCTGGAGTGTACGAGGGTCGGAGGGCTACACCTTC. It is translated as CAWSVRGSEGYTF. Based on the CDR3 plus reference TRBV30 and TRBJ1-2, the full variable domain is SQTIHQWPATLVQPVGSPLSLECTVEGTSNPNLYWYRQAAGRGLQLLFYSVGIGQISSEVPQNLSASRPQDRQFILSSKKLLLSDSGFYLCAWSVRGSEGYTFGSGTRLTVV.

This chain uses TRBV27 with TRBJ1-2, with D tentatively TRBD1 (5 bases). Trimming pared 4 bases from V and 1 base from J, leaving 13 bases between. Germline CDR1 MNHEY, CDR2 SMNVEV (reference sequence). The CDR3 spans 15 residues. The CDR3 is CASSWRGAINYGYTF. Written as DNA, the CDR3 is TGTGCCAGCAGTTGGCGGGGCGCAATTAACTATGGCTACACCTTC.

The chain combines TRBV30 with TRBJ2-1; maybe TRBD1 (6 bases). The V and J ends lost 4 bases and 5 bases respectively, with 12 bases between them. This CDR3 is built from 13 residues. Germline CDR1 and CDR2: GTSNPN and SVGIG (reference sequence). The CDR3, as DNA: TGTGCCTGGATGAGGGACAAACACAATGAGCAGTTCTTC. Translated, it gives CAWMRDKHNEQFF.

The chain's CDR3 is CASSLGQEQFF. Written as DNA, the CDR3 is TGTGCCAGCAGTTTAGGGCAGGAGCAGTTCTTC. This chain links TRBV28 with TRBJ2-1; D ambiguous. V lost 2 bases, J lost 10 bases, and 6 bases lay in between. From germline, CDR1 is MDHEN and CDR2 SYDVKM. The CDR3 runs to 11 residues.

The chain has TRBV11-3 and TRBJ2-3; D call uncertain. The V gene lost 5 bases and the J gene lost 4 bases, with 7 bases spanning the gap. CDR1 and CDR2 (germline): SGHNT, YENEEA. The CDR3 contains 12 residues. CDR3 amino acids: CASSPGPDTQYF. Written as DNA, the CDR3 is TGTGCCAGCAGCCCTGGCCCAGATACGCAGTATTTT.

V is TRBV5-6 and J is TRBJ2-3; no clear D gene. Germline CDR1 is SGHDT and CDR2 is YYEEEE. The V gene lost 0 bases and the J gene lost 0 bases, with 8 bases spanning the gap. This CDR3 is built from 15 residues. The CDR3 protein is CASSLVPTSTDTQYF. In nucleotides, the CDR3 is TGTGCCAGCAGCTTGGTACCTACCAGCACAGATACGCAGTATTTT.

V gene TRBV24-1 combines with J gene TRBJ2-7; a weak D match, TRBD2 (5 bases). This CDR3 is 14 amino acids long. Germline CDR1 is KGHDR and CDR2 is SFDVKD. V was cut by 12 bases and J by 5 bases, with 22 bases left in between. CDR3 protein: CAPAPDGETHEQYV. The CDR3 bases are TGTGCCCCCGCCCCCGACGGGGAGACCCACGAGCAGTACGTC.

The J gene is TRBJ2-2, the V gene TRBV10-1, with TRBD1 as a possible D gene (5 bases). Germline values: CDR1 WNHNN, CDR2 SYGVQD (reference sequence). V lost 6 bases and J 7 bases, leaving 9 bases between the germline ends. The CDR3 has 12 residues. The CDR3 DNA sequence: TGCGCCAGCAGCGCAGGGAACGGGGAGCTGTTTTTT. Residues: CASSAGNGELFF.

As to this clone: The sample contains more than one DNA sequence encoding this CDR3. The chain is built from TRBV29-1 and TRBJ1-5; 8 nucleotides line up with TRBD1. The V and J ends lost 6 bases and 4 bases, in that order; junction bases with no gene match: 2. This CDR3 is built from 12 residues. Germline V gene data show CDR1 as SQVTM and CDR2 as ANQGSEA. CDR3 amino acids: CSVGTGNQPQHF. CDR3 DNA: TGCAGCGTAGGGACAGGAAATCAGCCCCAGCATTTT. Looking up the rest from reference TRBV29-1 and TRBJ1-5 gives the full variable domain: SAVISQKPSRDICQRGTSLTIQCQVDSQVTMMFWYRQQPGQSLTLIATANQGSEATYESGFVIDKFPISRPNLTFSTLTVSNMSPEDSSIYLCSVGTGNQPQHFGDGTRLSIL.

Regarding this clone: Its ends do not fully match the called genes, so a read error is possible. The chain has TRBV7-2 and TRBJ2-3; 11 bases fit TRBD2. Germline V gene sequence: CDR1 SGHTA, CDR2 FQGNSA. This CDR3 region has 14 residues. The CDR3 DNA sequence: TGTGCCAGCAGCCTAGCGGGAGGAATAGATACGCAGTATTTT. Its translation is CASSLAGGIDTQYF.

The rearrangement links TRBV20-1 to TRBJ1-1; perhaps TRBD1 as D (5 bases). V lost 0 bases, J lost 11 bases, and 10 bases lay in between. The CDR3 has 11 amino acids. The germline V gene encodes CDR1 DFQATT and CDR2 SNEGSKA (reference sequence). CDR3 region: CSARDRGGAFF. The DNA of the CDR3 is TGCAGTGCTAGAGATCGTGGGGGGGCTTTCTTT.

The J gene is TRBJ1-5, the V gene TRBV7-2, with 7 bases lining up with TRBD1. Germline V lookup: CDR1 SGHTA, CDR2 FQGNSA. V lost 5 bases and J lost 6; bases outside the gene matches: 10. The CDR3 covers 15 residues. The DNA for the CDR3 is TGTGCCAGCAGCGCCACAGGGGATGTAAGTCAGCCCCAGCATTTT. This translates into CASSATGDVSQPQHF.

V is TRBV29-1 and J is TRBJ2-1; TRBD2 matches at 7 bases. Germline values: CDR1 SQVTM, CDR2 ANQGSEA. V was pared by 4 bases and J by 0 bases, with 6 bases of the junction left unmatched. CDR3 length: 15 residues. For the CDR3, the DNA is TGCAGCGTTGGGGGCGGGGGTAGCTCCTACAATGAGCAGTTCTTC. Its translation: CSVGGGGSSYNEQFF.

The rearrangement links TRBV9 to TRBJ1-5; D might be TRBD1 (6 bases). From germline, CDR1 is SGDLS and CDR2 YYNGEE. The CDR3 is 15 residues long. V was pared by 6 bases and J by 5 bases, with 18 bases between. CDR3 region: CASTPGPGGDQPQHF. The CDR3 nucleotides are TGTGCCAGCACCCCGGGCCCGGGGGGCGATCAGCCCCAGCATTTT. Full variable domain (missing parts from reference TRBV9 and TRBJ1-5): DSGVTQTPKHLITATGQRVTLRCSPRSGDLSVYWYQQSLDQGLQFLIQYYNGEERAKGNILERFSAQQFPDLHSELNLSSLELGDSALYFCASTPGPGGDQPQHFGDGTRLSIL.

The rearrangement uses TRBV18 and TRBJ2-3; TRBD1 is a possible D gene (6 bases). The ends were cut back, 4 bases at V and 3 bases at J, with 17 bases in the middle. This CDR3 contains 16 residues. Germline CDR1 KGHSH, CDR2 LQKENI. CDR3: CASSHGQKGLTDTQYF. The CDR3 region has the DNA TGTGCCAGCTCACACGGACAGAAAGGATTGACAGATACGCAGTATTTT.

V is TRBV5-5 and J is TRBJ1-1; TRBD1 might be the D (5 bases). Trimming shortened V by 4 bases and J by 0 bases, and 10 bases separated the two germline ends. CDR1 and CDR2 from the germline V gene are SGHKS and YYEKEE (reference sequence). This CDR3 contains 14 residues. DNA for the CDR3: TGTGCCAGCAGCGACCAGGGAATGAACACTGAAGCTTTCTTT. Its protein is CASSDQGMNTEAFF.

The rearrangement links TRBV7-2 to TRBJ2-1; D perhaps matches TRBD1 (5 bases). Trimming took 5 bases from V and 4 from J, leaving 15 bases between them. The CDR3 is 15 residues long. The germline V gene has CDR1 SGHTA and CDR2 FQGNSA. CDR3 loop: CASSTTGGVYNEQFF. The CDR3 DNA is TGTGCCAGCAGCACTACAGGCGGCGTATACAATGAGCAGTTCTTC.

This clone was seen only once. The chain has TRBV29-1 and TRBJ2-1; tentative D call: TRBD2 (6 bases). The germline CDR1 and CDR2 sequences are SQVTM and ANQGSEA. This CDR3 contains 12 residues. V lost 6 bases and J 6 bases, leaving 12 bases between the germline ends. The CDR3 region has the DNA TGCAGCGTCGGGCGACTAGGCAATGAGCAGTTCTTC. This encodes CSVGRLGNEQFF.

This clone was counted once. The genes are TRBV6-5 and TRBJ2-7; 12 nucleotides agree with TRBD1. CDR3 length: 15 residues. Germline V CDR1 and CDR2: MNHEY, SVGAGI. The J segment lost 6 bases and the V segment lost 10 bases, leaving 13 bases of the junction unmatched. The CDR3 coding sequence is TGTGCCACTCTCCTGCCGGGACAGGGGGCGCGCGAGCAGTACGTC. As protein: CATLLPGQGAREQYV.

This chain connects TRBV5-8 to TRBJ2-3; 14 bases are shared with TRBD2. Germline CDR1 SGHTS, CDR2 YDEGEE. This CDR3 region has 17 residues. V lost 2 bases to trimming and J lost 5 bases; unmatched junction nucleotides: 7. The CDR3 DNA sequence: TGTGCCAGCAGCTTTAGAGGACTAGCGGGAGGAGGAGATACGCAGTATTTT. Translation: CASSFRGLAGGGDTQYF.

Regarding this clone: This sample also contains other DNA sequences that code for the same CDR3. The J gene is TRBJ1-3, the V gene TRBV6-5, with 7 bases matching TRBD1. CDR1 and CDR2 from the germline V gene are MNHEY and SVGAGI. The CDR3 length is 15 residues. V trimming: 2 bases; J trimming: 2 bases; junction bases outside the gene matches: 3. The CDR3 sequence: CASSYRGQAGNTIYF. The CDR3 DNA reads TGTGCCAGCAGTTACAGGGGGCAGGCTGGAAACACCATATATTTT.

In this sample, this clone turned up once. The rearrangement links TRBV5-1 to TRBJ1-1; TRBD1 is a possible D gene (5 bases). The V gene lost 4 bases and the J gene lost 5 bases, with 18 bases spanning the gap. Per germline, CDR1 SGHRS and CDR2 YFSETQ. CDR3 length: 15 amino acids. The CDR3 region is CASSPRPMEGTEAFF. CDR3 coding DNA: TGCGCCAGCAGCCCGAGGCCAATGGAGGGGACTGAAGCTTTCTTT.

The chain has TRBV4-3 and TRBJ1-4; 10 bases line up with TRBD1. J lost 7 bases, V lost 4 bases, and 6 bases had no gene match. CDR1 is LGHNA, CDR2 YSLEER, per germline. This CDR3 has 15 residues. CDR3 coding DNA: TGCGCCAGCAGCCCGCGGACAGGGGGTCGTGAAAAACTGTTTTTT. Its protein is CASSPRTGGREKLFF.

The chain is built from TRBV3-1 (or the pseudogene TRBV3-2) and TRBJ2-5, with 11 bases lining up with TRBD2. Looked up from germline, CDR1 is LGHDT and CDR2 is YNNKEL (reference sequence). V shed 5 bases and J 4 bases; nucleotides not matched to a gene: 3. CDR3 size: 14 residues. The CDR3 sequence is CASSSLAGVETQYF. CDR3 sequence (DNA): TGTGCCAGCAGCTCACTAGCGGGAGTAGAGACCCAGTACTTC.

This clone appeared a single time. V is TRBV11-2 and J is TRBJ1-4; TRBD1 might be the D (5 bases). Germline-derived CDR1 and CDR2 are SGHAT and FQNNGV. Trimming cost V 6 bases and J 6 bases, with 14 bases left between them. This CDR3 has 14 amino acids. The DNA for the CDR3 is TGTGCCAGCAGACGGGGAGGGGTTGATGAAAAACTGTTTTTT. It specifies CASRRGGVDEKLFF.

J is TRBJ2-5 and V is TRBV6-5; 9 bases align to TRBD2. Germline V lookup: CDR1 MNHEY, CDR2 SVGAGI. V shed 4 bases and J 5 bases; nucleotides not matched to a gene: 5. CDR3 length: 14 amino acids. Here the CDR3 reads CASSFSGSLETQYF. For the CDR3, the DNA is TGTGCCAGCAGTTTTAGCGGGAGCCTGGAGACCCAGTACTTC.

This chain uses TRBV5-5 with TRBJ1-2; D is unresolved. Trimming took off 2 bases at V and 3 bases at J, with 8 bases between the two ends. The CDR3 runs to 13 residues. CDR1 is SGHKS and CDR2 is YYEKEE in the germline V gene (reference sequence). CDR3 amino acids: CASSLLEYYGYTF. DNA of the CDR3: TGTGCCAGCAGCTTACTGGAGTACTATGGCTACACCTTC.

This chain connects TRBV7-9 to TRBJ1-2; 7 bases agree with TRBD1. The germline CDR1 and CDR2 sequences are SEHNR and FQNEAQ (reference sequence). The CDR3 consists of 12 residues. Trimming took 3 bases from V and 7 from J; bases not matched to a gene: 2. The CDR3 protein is CASSLSGGGYTF. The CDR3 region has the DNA TGTGCCAGCAGCTTGTCAGGGGGTGGCTACACCTTC.

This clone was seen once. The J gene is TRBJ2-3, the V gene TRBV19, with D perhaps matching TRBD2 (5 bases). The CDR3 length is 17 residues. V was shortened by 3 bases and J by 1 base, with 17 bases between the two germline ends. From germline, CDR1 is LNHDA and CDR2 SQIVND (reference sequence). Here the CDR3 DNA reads TGTGCCAGTAGTATGAGTGTGGGAGTAGAGGGCACAGATACGCAGTATTTT. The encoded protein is CASSMSVGVEGTDTQYF.

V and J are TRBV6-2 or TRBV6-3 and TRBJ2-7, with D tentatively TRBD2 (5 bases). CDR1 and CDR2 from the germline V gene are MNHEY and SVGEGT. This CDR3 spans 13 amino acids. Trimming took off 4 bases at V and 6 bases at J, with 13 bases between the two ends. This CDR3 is CASSWEKFSEQYV. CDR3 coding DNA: TGTGCCAGCAGTTGGGAGAAATTTTCCGAGCAGTACGTC.

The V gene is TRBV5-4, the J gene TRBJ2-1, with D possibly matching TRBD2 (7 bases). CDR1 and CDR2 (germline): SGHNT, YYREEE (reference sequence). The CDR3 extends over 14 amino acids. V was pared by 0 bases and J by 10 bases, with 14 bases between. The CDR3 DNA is TGTGCCAGCAGCTTGGACGGGGGGCCTCCCGAGCAGTTCTTC. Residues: CASSLDGGPPEQFF. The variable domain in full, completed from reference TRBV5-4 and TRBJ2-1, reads ETGVTQSPTHLIKTRGQQVTLRCSSQSGHNTVSWYQQALGQGPQFIFQYYREEENGRGNFPPRFSGLQFPNYSSELNVNALELDDSALYLCASSLDGGPPEQFFGPGTRLTVL.

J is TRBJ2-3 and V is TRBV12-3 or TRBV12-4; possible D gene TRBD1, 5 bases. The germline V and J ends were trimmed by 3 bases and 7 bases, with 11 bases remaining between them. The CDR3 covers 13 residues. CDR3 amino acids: CASSFLQGNTQYF. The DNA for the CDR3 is TGTGCCAGCAGTTTCTTGCAGGGAAATACGCAGTATTTT.